The subject of this entry is one T cell receptor (beta chain). The data belong to a study of CD8 T cells in Susac syndrome. This CDR3 is 12 amino acids long. V was pared by 6 bases and J by 7 bases, with 6 bases of the junction left unmatched. CDR1 is MDHEN and CDR2 is SYDVKM in the germline V gene. Sequencing of TCR beta was performed on blood CD8+ and CD4+ T cells. The authors reverse transcribed roughly 0.5 to 1 ug RNA with random hexamers. MiXCR was run by TCRdb on the immunoSEQ multiplex PCR reads, yielding one entry per CDR3 protein. The table includes roughly 120,000 distinct CDR3 sequences, 90% to 96% detected once.

The sample taken for sequencing was CD4+ T cells from PBMCs. The clonotype originates from a human donor in good health. The rearrangement joins TRBV28 to TRBJ2-7, with 7 nucleotides matching TRBD1. DNA for the CDR3: TGTGCCAGCAGACCCGACAGGGTTGAGCAGTACTTC. Its protein product is CASRPDRVEQYF.